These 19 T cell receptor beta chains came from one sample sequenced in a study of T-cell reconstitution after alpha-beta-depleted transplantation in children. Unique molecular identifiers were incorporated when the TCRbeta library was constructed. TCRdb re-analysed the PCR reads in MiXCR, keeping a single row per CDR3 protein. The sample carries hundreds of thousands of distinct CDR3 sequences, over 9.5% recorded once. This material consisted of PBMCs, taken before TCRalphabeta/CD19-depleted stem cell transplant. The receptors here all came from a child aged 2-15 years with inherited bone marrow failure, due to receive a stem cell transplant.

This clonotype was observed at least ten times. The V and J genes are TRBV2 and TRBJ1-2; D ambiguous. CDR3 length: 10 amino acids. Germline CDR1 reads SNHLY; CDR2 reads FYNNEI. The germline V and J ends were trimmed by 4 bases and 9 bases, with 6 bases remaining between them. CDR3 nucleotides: TGTGCCAGCAGTGGTTTAAGCTACACCTTC. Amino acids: CASSGLSYTF.

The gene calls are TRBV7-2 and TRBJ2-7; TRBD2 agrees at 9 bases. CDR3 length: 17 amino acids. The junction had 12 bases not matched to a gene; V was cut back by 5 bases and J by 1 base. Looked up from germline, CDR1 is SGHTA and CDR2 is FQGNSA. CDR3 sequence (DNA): TGTGCCAGCAGCCTCCCAAGGGCGGGAGGGCCGTCCTACGAGCAGTACTTC. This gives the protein CASSLPRAGGPSYEQYF.

The DNA for the CDR3 is TGCAGTGCTAGTATTGCGGGAGCAGGCACAGATACGCAGTATTTT. Amino acids: CSASIAGAGTDTQYF. The chain employs TRBV20-1 and TRBJ2-3, with 7 nucleotides matching TRBD2. Germline CDR1 and CDR2: DFQATT and SNEGSKA (reference sequence). The CDR3 covers 15 residues. Trimming at V came to 3 bases and at J to 1 base, leaving 7 bases not matched to a gene.

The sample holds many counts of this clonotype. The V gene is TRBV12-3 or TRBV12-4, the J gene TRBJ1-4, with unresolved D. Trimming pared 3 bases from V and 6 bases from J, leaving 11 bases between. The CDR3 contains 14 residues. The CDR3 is CASSFLGSDEKLFF. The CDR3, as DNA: TGTGCCAGCAGTTTCTTAGGGAGTGATGAAAAACTGTTTTTT.

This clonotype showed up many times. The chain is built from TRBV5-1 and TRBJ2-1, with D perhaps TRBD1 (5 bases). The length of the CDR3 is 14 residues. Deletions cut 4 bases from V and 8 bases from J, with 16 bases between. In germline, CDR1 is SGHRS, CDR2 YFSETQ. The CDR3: CASSTGGSLDEQFF. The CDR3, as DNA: TGCGCCAGCAGCACAGGCGGTTCGCTGGATGAGCAGTTCTTC.

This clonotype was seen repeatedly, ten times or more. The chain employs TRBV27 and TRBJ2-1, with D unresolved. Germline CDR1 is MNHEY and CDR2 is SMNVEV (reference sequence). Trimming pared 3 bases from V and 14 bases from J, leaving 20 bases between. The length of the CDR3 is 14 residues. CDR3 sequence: CASSFVGSPSLKFF. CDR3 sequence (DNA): TGTGCCAGCAGTTTTGTCGGCTCCCCGAGTTTGAAGTTCTTC.

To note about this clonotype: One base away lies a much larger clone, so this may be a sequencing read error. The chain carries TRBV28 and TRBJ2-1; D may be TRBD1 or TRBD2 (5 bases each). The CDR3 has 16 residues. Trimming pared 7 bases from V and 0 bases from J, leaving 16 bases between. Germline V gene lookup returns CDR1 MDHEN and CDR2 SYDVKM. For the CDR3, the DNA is TGTGCCAGCACCGAACAACGGGGCAGCTCCTACAATGAGCAGTTCTTC. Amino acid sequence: CASTEQRGSSYNEQFF.

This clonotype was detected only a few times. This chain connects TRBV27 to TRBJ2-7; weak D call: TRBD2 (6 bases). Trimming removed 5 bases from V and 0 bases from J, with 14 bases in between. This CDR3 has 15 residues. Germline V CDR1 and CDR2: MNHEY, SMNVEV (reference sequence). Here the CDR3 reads CASSHRRETSYEQYF. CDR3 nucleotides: TGTGCCAGCAGTCACCGCCGGGAGACCTCCTACGAGCAGTACTTC.

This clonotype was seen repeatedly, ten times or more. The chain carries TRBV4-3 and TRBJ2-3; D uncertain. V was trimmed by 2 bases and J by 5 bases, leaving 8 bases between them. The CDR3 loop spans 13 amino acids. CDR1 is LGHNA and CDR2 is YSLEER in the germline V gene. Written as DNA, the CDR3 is TGCGCCAGCAGCCAAAAGCCCGGAGATACGCAGTATTTT. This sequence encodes CASSQKPGDTQYF.

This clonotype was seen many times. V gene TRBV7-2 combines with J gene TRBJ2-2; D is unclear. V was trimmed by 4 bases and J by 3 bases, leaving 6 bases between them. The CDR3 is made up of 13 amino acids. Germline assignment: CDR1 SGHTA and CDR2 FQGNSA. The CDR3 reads CASSWQYTGELFF. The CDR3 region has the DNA TGTGCCAGCAGCTGGCAGTACACCGGGGAGCTGTTTTTT.

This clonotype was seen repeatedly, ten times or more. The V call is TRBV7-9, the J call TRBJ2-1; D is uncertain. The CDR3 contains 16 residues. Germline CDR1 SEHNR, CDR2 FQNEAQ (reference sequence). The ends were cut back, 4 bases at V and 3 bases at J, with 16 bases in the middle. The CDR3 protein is CASSSRHRTGYNEQFF. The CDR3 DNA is TGTGCCAGCAGCTCGCGACACCGAACCGGCTACAATGAGCAGTTCTTC.

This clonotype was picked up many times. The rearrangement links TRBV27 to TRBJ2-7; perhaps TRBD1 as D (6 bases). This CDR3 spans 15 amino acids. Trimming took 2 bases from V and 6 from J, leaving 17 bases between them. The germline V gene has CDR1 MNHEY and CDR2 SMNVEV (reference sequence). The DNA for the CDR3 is TGTGCCAGCAGTTTACTCCCGGGACACATCAGCGAGCAGTACTTC. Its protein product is CASSLLPGHISEQYF.

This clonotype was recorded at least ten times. The CDR3 sequence: CASSLSWQPNTGELFF. CDR3 DNA sequence: TGTGCCAGCAGCTTAAGTTGGCAGCCGAACACCGGGGAGCTGTTTTTT. V gene TRBV7-2 combines with J gene TRBJ2-2; D is ambiguous. The V end was cut by 2 bases, the J end by 0 bases, with 10 bases between. The CDR3 runs to 16 residues. CDR1 and CDR2 from the germline V gene are SGHTA and FQGNSA.

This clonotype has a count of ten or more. This CDR3 is CASSLTPGQAETQYF. CDR3 coding DNA: TGTGCCAGCAGCTTAACCCCGGGACAGGCGGAGACCCAGTACTTC. The chain is built from TRBV7-2 and TRBJ2-5; 8 bases align to TRBD1. Germline CDR1 SGHTA, CDR2 FQGNSA. The CDR3 covers 15 residues. V dropped 2 bases and J dropped 5; count of bases not matched to a gene: 7.

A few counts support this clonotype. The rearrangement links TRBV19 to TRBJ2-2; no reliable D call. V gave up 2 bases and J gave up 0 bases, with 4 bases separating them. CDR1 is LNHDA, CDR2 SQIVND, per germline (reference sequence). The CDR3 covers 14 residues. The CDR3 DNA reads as TGTGCCAGTAGTATATTAGCGAACACCGGGGAGCTGTTTTTT. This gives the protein CASSILANTGELFF.

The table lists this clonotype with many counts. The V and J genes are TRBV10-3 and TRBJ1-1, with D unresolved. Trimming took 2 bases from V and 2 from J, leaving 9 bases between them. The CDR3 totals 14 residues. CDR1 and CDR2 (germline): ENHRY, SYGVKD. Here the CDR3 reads CAISEDSGNTEAFF. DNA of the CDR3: TGTGCCATCAGTGAGGATTCCGGAAACACTGAAGCTTTCTTT.

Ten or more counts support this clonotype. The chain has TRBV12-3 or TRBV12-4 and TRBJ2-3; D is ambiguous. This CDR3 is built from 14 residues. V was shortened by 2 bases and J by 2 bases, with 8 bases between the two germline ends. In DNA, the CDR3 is TGTGCCAGCAGTTTAAGTGACGCCACAGATACGCAGTATTTT. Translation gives CASSLSDATDTQYF.

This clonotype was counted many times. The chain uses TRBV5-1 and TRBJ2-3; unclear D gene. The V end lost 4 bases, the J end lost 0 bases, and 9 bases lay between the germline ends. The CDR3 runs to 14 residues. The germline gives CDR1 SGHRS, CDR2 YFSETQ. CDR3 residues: CASSPTVSTDTQYF. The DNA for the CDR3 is TGCGCCAGCAGCCCGACGGTGAGCACAGATACGCAGTATTTT.

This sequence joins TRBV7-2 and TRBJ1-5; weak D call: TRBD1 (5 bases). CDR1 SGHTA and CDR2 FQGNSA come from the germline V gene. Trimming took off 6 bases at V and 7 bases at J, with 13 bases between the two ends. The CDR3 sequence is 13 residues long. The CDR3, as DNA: TGTGCCAGCAGTTCTCGACGGACACAGCCCCAGCATTTT. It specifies CASSSRRTQPQHF.